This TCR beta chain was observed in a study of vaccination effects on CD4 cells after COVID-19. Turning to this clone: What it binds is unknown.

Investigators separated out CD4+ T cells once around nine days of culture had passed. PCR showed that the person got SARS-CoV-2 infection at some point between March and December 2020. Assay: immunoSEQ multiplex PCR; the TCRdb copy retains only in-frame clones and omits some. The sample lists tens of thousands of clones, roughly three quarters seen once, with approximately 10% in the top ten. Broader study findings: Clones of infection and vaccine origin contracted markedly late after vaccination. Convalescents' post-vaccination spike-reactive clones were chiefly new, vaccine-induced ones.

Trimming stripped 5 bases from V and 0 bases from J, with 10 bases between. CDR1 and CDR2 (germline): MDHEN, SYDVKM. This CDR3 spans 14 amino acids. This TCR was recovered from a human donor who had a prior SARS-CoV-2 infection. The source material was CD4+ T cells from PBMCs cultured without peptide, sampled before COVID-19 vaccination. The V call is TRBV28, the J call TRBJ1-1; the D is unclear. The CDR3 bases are TGTGCCAGCAGTCGCAGTAGAATGAACACTGAAGCTTTCTTT. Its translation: CASSRSRMNTEAFF.